This T cell receptor beta chain was sequenced during a study of blood T cell repertoires in COVID-19 (dated by TCRdb to about 2020). Some background on the complete study: Samples covering the acute and convalescent phases of COVID-19 were provided by collaborators in the United States, Italy and Spain. The material from the prospective study consisted of cDNA or gDNA derived from T cells, B-cell-depleted T cells, or PBMCs. Subjects who had been exposed to COVID-19, were actively infected with it, or had recovered from it provided the deeply sampled blood TCRbeta repertoires that made up the dataset. The repertoires were released in a freely available public database meant as a resource for research on the immune response to SARS-CoV-2. The samples were drawn from two sources: the first 160 participants of the ongoing ImmuneRACE study, and 1,200 or so subjects contributed by 6 global collaborators. Sample metadata almost always included a de-identified subject ID, COVID-19 status, age in years and sex. HLA class I and class II types, where available, came from metadata supplied by the sample provider rather than from assay-based typing. Study-wide findings and limitations: The quantity of clinical and demographic metadata differed by source and by participant and was supplied without curation.

TCRbeta CDR3 regions were amplified from genomic DNA by means of the immunoSEQ Assay, a bias-controlled multiplex PCR. Processing in the source paper ran as follows. Nucleated cell counts per sample were estimated from amplification of reference gene primers within the assay. To quantify the absolute abundance of each unique TCRbeta CDR3 rearrangement, sequence reads were collapsed and filtered. For each sample, productive Simpson clonality was calculated as the square root of Simpson's diversity index over productive rearrangements. Held by TCRdb, this immuneACCESS table contains in-frame sequences only and omits some clones. Under half of the omission traces to an unresolved V gene where checked; the cause of the rest is unknown. That table supplies the V and J calls and clone size; D and trimming were determined from the DNA. The sample includes around 120,000 clones, with over 85% observed a single time. 3% to 4% of the sample rests with the top ten.

The collaborating institutions used their own protocols to collect whole blood in K2EDTA tubes. For TCRbeta analysis, collaborator samples were shipped as frozen whole blood, as isolated PBMCs, or as DNA extracted from either sample type. In regard to this clone: Its antigen has not been determined. Nothing much larger sits one base from this clone, and base qualities are not available.

This clonotype originated in a man aged 50-60 years with active COVID-19. The sample was peripheral blood.

This receptor has the CDR3 CASSQGSGAHTDTQYF. The nucleotide sequence is given as TGTGCCAGCAGCCAAGGTTCAGGGGCGCATACAGATACGCAGTATTTT. The chain employs TRBV3-1 (or the pseudogene TRBV3-2) and TRBJ2-3; the D gene is possibly TRBD1, with 6 bases matching. From the cysteine through the phenylalanine, the CDR3 covers 16 amino acids. The DNA shown is the 48-base CDR3, in frame from base 1. The germline V gene encodes CDR1 LGHDT and CDR2 YNNKEL (reference sequence). V lost 1 base and J lost 3 bases; the stretch between them is 14 bases long.